Reported below is one T cell receptor beta chain. Antigen: not known. PCR was performed using 60 Vbeta and 13 Jbeta primers. Generated by immunoSEQ multiplex PCR, the TCRdb table keeps only in-frame clones and is missing some. The sample contains approximately 100,000 clones, around 74% of which appear only once. The data stem from a study of cytomegalovirus exposure and HLA in healthy donors. Whole-study findings and limits: The HLA-A and HLA-B alleles of most subjects were reportedly predicted accurately from TCR beta sequences. Later work associated fewer than 20,000 TCR beta sequences with HLA alleles at 0.05 false discovery rate.

Sampled while nominally healthy, donors likely had unrecorded immune exposures. V was trimmed by 6 bases and J by 0 bases, leaving 12 bases between them. CDR1 and CDR2 from the germline V gene are MNHEY and SMNVEV (reference sequence). The CDR3 runs to 14 residues. The rearrangement joins TRBV27 to TRBJ2-7; D uncertain. The sequenced material came from PBMCs. The receptor comes from a male donor in good health and CMV-seronegative. The CDR3 nucleotides are TGTGCCAGCAGCCCATGGTCTAGCTCCTACGAGCAGTACTTC. Its translation: CASSPWSSSYEQYF.